This T cell receptor (beta chain) was sequenced in a study of T-cell reconstitution after alpha-beta-depleted transplantation in children (dated by TCRdb to 2016 to 2017). Regarding the complete study: Using TCR repertoire profiling, the study quantitatively followed how T-cell immune reconstitution unfolded in children after TCRalphabeta/CD19-depleted allogeneic hematopoietic cell transplantation.

The treatment or condition label, read with the paper, signifies: allogeneic hematopoietic cell transplantation with graft depleted of TCRalphabeta T cells and CD19 B cells. The transplant recipients were children given TCRalphabeta/CD19-depleted allogeneic hematopoietic cell grafts. V loses 3 bases of germline sequence and J loses 2 bases, and the interval between the two ends is 6 bases. The CDR3 runs 12 residues from the cysteine to the phenylalanine. The CDR3 DNA has 36 bases and is translated from base 1. CDR1 DFQATT and CDR2 SNEGSKA were looked up in the germline V gene (reference sequence). The study at large found these results: Apparently early alphabetaT-cell count recovery about two months after transplant reportedly relied on only several hundred rapidly expanded clones derived from non-depleted graft cells. The high TCRbeta diversity at day 60 in some patients was ascribed to recipient T cells and intrathymic progenitors that had survived conditioning. The frequencies of hyperexpanded clones fell over the following months, and after one year, T-cell counts and TCRbeta diversity were mostly attributed to newly produced T cells.

The method behind the library was PCR. Sequenced using an Illumina HiSeq 2500. TCR library preparation used molecular barcoding, with unique molecular identifiers applied to normalize quantification of the TCRbeta repertoire. TCRdb reran the public reads through fastp at Q25 and MiXCR, keeping productive beta chains. A single entry per CDR3 protein holds the most common genes and DNA from its merged rows. This sample has over 150,000 distinct CDR3 sequences in its table, and more than 9.5% of those were observed once. The top ten clones comprise less than 15% of the sample. In this sample, this clonotype turned up many times. It has no known antigen specificity. It has no much larger one-base neighbor in the sample; base qualities were not kept.

This receptor was obtained from a boy younger than 10 with acute myeloid leukemia, due to receive a stem cell transplant. The chain employs TRBV20-1 and TRBJ2-3; the D gene assignment is perhaps TRBD1 or TRBD2, with each matching 5 bases. The source material was PBMCs, sampled before TCRalphabeta/CD19-depleted stem cell transplant. At the DNA level, the sequence is TGCAGTGCTAGCGGGGCCACAGATACGCAGTATTTT. The translation is CSASGATDTQYF.